The clone carrying this T cell receptor (beta chain) was observed many times. TCRdb redid the calling of the RT-PCR reads with MiXCR, one entry per CDR3 protein. The sample has 650,000 to 800,000 distinct CDR3 sequences, approximately 14% seen once. The CDR3 length is 12 residues. V was shortened by 8 bases and J by 7 bases, with 9 bases between the two germline ends. Germline V gene data show CDR1 as SNHLY and CDR2 as FYNNEI. Sequenced input: memory CD4+ T cells from blood. This sequence originates from a female donor in good health, serving as a healthy control. The chain links TRBV2 to TRBJ1-6, with D perhaps matching TRBD1 (5 bases). The CDR3 nucleotides are TGTGCCAGCGGGACGGGGAATTCACCCCTCCACTTT. This gives the protein CASGTGNSPLHF.